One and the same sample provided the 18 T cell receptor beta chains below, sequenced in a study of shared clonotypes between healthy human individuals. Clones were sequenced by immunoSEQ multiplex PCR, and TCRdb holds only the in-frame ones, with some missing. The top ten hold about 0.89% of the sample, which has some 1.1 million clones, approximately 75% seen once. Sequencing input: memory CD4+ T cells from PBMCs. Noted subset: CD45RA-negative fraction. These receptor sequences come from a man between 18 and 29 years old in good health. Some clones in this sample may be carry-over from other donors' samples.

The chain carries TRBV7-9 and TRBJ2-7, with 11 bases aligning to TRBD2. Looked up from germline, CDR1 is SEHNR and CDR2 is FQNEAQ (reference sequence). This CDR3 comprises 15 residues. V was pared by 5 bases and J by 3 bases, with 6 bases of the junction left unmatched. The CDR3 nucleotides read TGTGCCAGCAGCAGCGGGACTAGCGGTAACTACGAGCAGTACTTC. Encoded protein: CASSSGTSGNYEQYF.

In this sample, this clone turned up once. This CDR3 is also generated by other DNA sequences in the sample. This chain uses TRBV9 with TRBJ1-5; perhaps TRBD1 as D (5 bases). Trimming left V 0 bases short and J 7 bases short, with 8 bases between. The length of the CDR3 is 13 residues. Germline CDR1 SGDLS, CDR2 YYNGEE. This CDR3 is CASSVGDRQPQHF. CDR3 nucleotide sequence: TGTGCCAGCAGCGTAGGGGACCGCCAGCCCCAGCATTTT.

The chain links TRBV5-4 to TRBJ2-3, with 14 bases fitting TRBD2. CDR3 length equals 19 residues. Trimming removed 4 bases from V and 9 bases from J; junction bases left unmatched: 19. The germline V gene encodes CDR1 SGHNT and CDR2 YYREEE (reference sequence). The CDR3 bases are TGTGCCAGCAGCGACCCCGGGACTAGCGGGAGAGGGGGGAGGGCGACGCAGTATTTT. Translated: CASSDPGTSGRGGRATQYF.

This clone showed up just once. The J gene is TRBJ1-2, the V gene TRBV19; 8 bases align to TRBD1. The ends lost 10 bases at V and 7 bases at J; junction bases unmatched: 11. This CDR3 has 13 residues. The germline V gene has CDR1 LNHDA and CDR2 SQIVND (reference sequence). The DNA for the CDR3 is TGTGCCATCGGAGACAGGGGATACGGTGGCTACACCTTC. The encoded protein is CAIGDRGYGGYTF.

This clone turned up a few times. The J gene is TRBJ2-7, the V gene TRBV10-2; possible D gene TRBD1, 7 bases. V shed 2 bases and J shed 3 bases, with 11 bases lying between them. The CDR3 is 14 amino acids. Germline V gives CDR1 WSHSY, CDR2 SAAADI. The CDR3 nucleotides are TGCGCCAGCAGTGAGCGGGGGACAGACTACGAGCAGTACTTC. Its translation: CASSERGTDYEQYF.

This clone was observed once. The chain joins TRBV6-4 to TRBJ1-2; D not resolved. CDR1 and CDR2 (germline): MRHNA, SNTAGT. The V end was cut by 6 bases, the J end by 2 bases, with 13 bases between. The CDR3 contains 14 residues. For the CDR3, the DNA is TGTGCCAGCAGACCCACCGTGACCAACTATGGCTACACCTTC. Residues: CASRPTVTNYGYTF.

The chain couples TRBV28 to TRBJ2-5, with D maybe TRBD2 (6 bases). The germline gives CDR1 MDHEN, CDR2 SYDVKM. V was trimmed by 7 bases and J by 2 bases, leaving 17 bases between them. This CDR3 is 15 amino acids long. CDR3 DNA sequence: TGTGCCAGCACTACCCCTTTCGGGGGACAAGAGACCCAGTACTTC. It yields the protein CASTTPFGGQETQYF. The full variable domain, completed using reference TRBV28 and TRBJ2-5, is DVKVTQSSRYLVKRTGEKVFLECVQDMDHENMFWYRQDPGLGLRLIYFSYDVKMKEKGDIPEGYSVSREKKERFSLILESASTNQTSMYLCASTTPFGGQETQYFGPGTRLLVL.

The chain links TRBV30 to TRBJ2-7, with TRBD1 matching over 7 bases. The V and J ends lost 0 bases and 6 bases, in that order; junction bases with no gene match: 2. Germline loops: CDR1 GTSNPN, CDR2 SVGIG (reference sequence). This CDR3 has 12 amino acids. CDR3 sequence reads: CAWSVPGGEQYF. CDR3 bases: TGTGCCTGGAGTGTACCAGGGGGCGAGCAGTACTTC.

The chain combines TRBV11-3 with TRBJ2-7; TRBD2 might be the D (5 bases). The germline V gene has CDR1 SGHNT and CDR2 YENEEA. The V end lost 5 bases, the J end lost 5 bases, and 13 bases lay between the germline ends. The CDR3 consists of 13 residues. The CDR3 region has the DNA TGTGCCAGCAGCCCCCATGAGGGTAACGAGCAGTACTTC. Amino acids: CASSPHEGNEQYF.

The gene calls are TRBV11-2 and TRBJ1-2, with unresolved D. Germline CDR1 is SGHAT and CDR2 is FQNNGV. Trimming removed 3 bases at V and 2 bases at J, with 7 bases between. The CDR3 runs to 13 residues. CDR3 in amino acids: CASSFSGNYGYTF. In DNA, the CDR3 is TGTGCCAGCAGCTTCAGCGGGAACTATGGCTACACCTTC.

CDR3 sequence: CASSVAGNPLGETQYF. The CDR3 DNA sequence: TGTGCCAGCAGCGTAGCAGGGAACCCTCTGGGAGAGACCCAGTACTTC. This rearrangement joins TRBV9 to TRBJ2-5, with D possibly matching TRBD1 (5 bases). The ends were cut back, 0 bases at V and 4 bases at J, with 16 bases in the middle. This CDR3 is 16 amino acids long. Germline CDR1 SGDLS, CDR2 YYNGEE.

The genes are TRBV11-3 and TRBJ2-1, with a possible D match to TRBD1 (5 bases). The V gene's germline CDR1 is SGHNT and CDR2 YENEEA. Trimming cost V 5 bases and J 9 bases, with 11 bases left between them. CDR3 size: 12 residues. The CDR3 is CASSPGYSEQFF. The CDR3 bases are TGTGCCAGCAGCCCAGGGTATAGTGAGCAGTTCTTC.

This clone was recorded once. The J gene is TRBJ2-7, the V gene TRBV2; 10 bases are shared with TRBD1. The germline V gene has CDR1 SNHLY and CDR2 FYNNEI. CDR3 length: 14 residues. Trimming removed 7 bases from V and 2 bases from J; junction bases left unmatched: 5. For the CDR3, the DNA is TGTGCCAGCATGAGGACAGGGGGTCCCTACGAGCAGTACTTC. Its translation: CASMRTGGPYEQYF.

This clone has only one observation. The CDR3 nucleotides read TGTGCCAGCAGTCCCAACTCCGCGCCTAGCGGACTTCACGAGCAGTACTTC. Amino acids: CASSPNSAPSGLHEQYF. J is TRBJ2-7 and V is TRBV27; the match to TRBD2 covers 7 bases. J gave up 5 bases and V 5 bases, and 18 bases lay outside the gene matches. In germline, CDR1 is MNHEY, CDR2 SMNVEV (reference sequence). The CDR3 runs to 17 residues.

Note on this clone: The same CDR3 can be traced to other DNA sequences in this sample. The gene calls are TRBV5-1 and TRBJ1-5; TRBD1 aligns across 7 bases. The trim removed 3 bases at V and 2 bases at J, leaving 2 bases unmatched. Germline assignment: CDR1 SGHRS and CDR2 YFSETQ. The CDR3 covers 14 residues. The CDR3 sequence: CASSSGQGNQPQHF. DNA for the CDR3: TGCGCCAGCAGCTCAGGACAGGGCAATCAGCCCCAGCATTTT. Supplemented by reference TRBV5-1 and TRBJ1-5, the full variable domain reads KAGVTQTPRYLIKTRGQQVTLSCSPISGHRSVSWYQQTPGQGLQFLFEYFSETQRNKGNFPGRFSGRQFSNSRSEMNVSTLELGDSALYLCASSSGQGNQPQHFGDGTRLSIL.

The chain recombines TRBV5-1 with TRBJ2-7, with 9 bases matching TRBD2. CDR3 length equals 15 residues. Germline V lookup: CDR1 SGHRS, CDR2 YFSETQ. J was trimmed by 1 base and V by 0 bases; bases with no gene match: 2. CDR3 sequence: CASSLGGRVSYEQYF. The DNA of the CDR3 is TGCGCCAGCAGCTTGGGCGGGAGGGTATCCTACGAGCAGTACTTC.

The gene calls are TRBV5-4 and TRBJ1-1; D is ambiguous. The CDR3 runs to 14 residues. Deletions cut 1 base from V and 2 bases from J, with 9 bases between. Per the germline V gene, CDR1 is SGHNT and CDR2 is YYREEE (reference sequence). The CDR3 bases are TGTGCCAGCAGCTTGAGGCGGGGAAACACTGAAGCTTTCTTT. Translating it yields CASSLRRGNTEAFF.

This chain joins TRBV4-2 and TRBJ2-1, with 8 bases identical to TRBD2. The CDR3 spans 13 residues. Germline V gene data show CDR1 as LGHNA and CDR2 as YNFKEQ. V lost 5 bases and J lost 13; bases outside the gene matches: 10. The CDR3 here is CASSLPGTSGQFF. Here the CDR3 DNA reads TGTGCCAGCAGCTTGCCCGGGACTAGTGGACAGTTCTTC.